Included here is one T cell receptor beta chain sequence, with context. Trimming took 3 bases from V and 1 from J; bases not matched to a gene: 9. Germline-derived CDR1 and CDR2 are MNHNS and SASEGT. The CDR3 is 17 amino acids. The sample belongs to a study of OX40 agonist ivuxolimab in advanced cancers. Only in-frame clones appear in the TCRdb table, and some are missing; sequencing was by immunoSEQ multiplex PCR. The sample lists more than 80,000 clones; roughly 90% were seen once. The TCR was taken from an adult with an advanced solid tumor such as melanoma, head and neck, liver or kidney cancer. V usage is TRBV6-1 and J usage is TRBJ1-5, with 7 bases that match TRBD1. This specimen consisted of CD4+ or CD8+ T cells sorted from blood, obtained in a trial of the OX40 agonist ivuxolimab. CDR3 in DNA: TGTGCCAGCAGTGAGCCCGACAGGGTGCGCAGCAATCAGCCCCAGCATTTT. Its protein product is CASSEPDRVRSNQPQHF.